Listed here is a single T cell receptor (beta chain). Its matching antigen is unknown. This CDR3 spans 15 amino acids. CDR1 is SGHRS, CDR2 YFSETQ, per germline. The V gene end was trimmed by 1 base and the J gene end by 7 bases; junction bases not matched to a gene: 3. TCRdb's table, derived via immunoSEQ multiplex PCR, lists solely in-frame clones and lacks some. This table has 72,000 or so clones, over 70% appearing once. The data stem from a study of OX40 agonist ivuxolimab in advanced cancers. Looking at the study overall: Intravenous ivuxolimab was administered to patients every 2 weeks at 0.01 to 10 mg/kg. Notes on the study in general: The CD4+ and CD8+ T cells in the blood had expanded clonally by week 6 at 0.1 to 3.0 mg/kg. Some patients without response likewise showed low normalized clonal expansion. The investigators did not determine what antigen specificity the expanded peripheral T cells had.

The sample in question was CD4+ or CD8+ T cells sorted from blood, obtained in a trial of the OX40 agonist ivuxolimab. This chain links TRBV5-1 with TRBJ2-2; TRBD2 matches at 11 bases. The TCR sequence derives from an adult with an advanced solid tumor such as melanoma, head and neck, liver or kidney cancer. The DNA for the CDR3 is TGCGCCAGCAGCTTGTTAGCGGGAGGGGACGGGGAGCTGTTTTTT. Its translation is CASSLLAGGDGELFF.